The present TCR beta chain was sequenced within a study of T cell repertoires in cytomegalovirus infection. V shed 3 bases and J 0 bases; nucleotides not matched to a gene: 5. This CDR3 comprises 16 residues. Per the germline V gene, CDR1 is LNHDA and CDR2 is SQIVND (reference sequence). TCRdb reprocessed the reads via MiXCR and lists one record per CDR3 protein. The data hold fewer than 1,000,000 distinct CDR3 sequences, with about 33% observed a single time. Only a few counts were recorded for this clonotype. No antigen is known for it. The TCR sequence derives from a human donor in good health (CMV status not recorded). Some clones in this sample may be carry-over from other donors' samples. This chain connects TRBV19 to TRBJ2-3, with 8 bases lining up with TRBD2. The sequencing used cultured CD8+ T cells from PBMCs, collected from culture after CMV antigen stimulation. The CDR3 DNA reads as TGTGCCAGTAGTATTTGGGCTAGCGGGAGCACAGATACGCAGTATTTT. It translates to CASSIWASGSTDTQYF. Based on the CDR3 plus reference TRBV19 and TRBJ2-3, the full variable domain is DGGITQSPKYLFRKEGQNVTLSCEQNLNHDAMYWYRQDPGQGLRLIYYSQIVNDFQKGDIAEGYSVSREKKESFPLTVTSAQKNPTAFYLCASSIWASGSTDTQYFGPGTRLTVL.